This T cell receptor (beta chain) stems from a study of blood T cell repertoires in COVID-19. The wider study: Samples representing acute and convalescent COVID-19 were sourced from the United States, Italy and Spain. In each case, the material was cDNA or gDNA derived from T cells, B-cell-depleted T cells, or PBMCs.

How the authors handled the data: Quantification of nucleated cells was approximated via reference gene primer amplification. Profiling relied on immunoSEQ multiplex PCR, and the TCRdb table lists in-frame clones only, not all of them. That table supplies the V and J calls and clone size; D and trimming were determined from the DNA. The sample gives over 200,000 clones, 70% to 90% of which show up once; about 12% is in the top ten. V was cut by 0 bases and J by 6 bases, with 18 bases left in between. The CDR3 runs to 15 residues. Germline values: CDR1 SQVTM, CDR2 ANQGSEA. This receptor was obtained from a young woman who had recovered from COVID-19. The rearrangement links TRBV29-1 to TRBJ2-7; tentatively, D is TRBD1 (5 bases). The sample taken for sequencing was peripheral blood. Written as DNA, the CDR3 is TGCAGCGTTGAAGATCCTCGCAGGGAAGTTGGCGAGCAGTACTTC. Translated, it gives CSVEDPRREVGEQYF.